This T cell receptor (beta chain) was profiled in a study of T cells in Graves' hyperthyroidism and ophthalmopathy. Study-level results: A model using 13 V-J features told ophthalmopathy apart from stable hyperthyroidism.

Comment on this clonotype: Its antigen is not known.

CDR1 is DFQATT, CDR2 SNEGSKA, per germline (reference sequence). The CDR3 length is 13 residues. The junction had 8 bases not matched to a gene; V was cut back by 6 bases and J by 5 bases. Researchers amplified the TCR beta CDR3 regions from RNA transcripts. HTBI primers were used for first-round RT-PCR of the TCR CDR3. MiXCR, applied by TCRdb to the multiplex PCR reads, yields one record per CDR3 protein. This table has about 46,000 distinct CDR3 sequences, approximately 50% appearing once. Uncontrolled infection, other autoimmune disease, pregnancy or lactation disqualified patients from enrolment. Specimen: peripheral blood or thyroid tissue (not recorded which). The rearrangement uses TRBV20-1 and TRBJ1-2, with 8 bases that match TRBD1. This clonotype was obtained from a woman in her forties or fifties with Graves' hyperthyroidism. In DNA, the CDR3 is TGCAGTGCGTCGACAGGGGCTTTGTATGGCTACACCTTC. This gives the protein CSASTGALYGYTF.